This T cell receptor beta chain was sequenced for a study of control samples from healthy donors and cancer patients. The CDR3 totals 14 residues. The V gene lost 0 bases and the J gene lost 3 bases, with 9 bases spanning the gap. Germline loops: CDR1 SGHRS, CDR2 YFSETQ. The data were produced by immunoSEQ multiplex PCR, yet TCRdb's version contains in-frame clones alone and is incomplete. Among roughly 150,000 clones listed, about 93% were seen once. This clone was seen only once. The V call is TRBV5-1, the J call TRBJ1-1, with D hard to call. This TCR derives from a man in his fifties or sixties in good health. Specimen: blood. The CDR3, as DNA: TGCGCCAGCAGCTTGGAGGGCAGATACACTGAAGCTTTCTTT. It yields the protein CASSLEGRYTEAFF.